The present T cell receptor beta chain was sequenced within a study of blood T cell repertoires in COVID-19. Study details: The cDNA or gDNA used as material had been derived from T cells, B-cell-depleted T cells, or PBMCs.

V lost 0 bases and J lost 2, with 10 bases in between. Germline V lookup: CDR1 SEHNR, CDR2 FQNEAQ (reference sequence). This CDR3 is built from 15 residues. Per the study methods: Cell counts per sample came from amplifying reference gene primers. Repertoires were generated with immunoSEQ multiplex PCR, while TCRdb's copy carries only in-frame clones and drops some. Clonal size and the V and J genes are those of that table, whereas D and trimming came from the DNA. The table shows 280,000 or so clones, with 70% to 90% occurring only once. The genes are TRBV7-9 and TRBJ1-2, with unresolved D. Specimen: PBMCs or T cells enriched from blood (not recorded which). The source is a man younger than 40 who had recovered from COVID-19. This CDR3 reads CASSLAMERNYGYTF. The CDR3 DNA follows: TGTGCCAGCAGCTTAGCGATGGAGAGAAACTATGGCTACACCTTC.